Shown below are 5 T cell receptor beta chains from a single sample sequenced in a study of vaccination effects on CD4 cells after COVID-19. Assay used: immunoSEQ multiplex PCR; TCRdb lists only in-frame clones, some missing. The table lists 40,000 to 50,000 clones, around three quarters of them singletons. Antigen-specific CD4+ T cells were first expanded with viral peptide pools by the ViraFEST assay and only then sequenced. Subsequent to less than twelve days of culture, CD4+ T cells were isolated. Vaccinees lacked prior SARS-CoV-2 infection and tested negative for nucleocapsid antibodies. Their specific antigens are unknown. This specimen consisted of CD4+ T cells from PBMCs cultured with HCoV-NL63 spike peptides, obtained before COVID-19 vaccination. The receptors derive from a human donor who received a COVID-19 vaccine.

The V gene is TRBV6-1, the J gene TRBJ1-6; D is undetermined. V shed 2 bases and J shed 8 bases, with 4 bases lying between them. In germline, CDR1 is MNHNS, CDR2 SASEGT. The CDR3 is 12 residues long. CDR3 loop: CASSEMDSPLHF. The CDR3, as DNA: TGTGCCAGCAGTGAAATGGATTCACCCCTCCACTTT.

This clone showed up just a few times. This chain links TRBV4-1 with TRBJ1-3; D gene ambiguous. Between the trimmed V and J ends, which lost 0 bases and 4 bases, there was a span of 4 bases. Germline lookup yields CDR1 MGHRA and CDR2 YSYEKL. The CDR3 is 13 residues long. The DNA of the CDR3 is TGCGCCAGCAGCCAAGAATCCGGAAACACCATATATTTT. Translated, it gives CASSQESGNTIYF.

The CDR3 loop is CASSPSLAAKTQYF. CDR3 DNA sequence: TGTGCCAGCAGCCCCTCCCTAGCCGCTAAGACCCAGTACTTC. The rearrangement joins TRBV7-2 to TRBJ2-5, with a tentative D call TRBD2 (5 bases). The germline V gene has CDR1 SGHTA and CDR2 FQGNSA. Trimming left V 5 bases short and J 6 bases short, with 16 bases between. The CDR3 is made up of 14 amino acids.

This clone has only one observation. The rearrangement uses TRBV21-1 and TRBJ2-1; TRBD1 was called by the table and not checked on the DNA. TRBV21-1 is classified as a pseudogene. This CDR3 contains 15 residues. CDR3 sequence (DNA): TGTGCCAGCAGCAAAACAGAACCTCGCCAATGTGAGCAGTTCTTC. Translation: CASSKTEPRQCEQFF.

The V and J genes are TRBV2 and TRBJ2-3, with D possibly matching TRBD2 (5 bases). The CDR3 covers 15 residues. Germline-derived CDR1 and CDR2 are SNHLY and FYNNEI. V gave up 6 bases and J gave up 0 bases, with 13 bases separating them. This CDR3 reads CASSKTIISTDTQYF. The CDR3 DNA reads TGTGCCAGCAGCAAGACTATTATCAGCACAGATACGCAGTATTTT.